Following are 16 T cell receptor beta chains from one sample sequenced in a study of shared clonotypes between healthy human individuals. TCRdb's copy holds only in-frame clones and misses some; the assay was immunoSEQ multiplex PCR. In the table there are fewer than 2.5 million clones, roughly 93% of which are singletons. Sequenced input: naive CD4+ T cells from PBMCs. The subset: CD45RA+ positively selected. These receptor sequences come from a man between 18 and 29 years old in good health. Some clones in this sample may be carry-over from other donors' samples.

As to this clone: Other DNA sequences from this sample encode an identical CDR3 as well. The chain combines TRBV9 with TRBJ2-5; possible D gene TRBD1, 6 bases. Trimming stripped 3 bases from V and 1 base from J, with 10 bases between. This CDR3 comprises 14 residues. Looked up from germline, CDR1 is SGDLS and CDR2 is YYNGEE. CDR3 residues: CASSAGQLQETQYF. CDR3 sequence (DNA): TGTGCCAGCAGCGCCGGACAGCTCCAAGAGACCCAGTACTTC.

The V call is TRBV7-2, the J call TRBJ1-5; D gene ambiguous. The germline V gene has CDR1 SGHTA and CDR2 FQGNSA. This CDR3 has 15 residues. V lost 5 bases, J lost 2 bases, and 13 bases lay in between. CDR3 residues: CASSPTPGGNQPQHF. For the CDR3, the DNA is TGTGCCAGCAGCCCAACCCCCGGGGGCAATCAGCCCCAGCATTTT.

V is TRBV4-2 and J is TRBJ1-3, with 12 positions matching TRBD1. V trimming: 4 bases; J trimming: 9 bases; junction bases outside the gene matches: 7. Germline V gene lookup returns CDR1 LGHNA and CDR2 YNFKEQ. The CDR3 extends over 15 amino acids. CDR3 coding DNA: TGTGCCAGCAGCCTTCGGGGACAGGGGGCAAGCACCATATATTTT. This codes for CASSLRGQGASTIYF.

In DNA form, the CDR3 reads TGTGCCTCAAACCAGGGGAACACCGGGGAGCTGTTTTTT. This sequence encodes CASNQGNTGELFF. The rearrangement joins TRBV7-2 to TRBJ2-2, with D possibly being TRBD1 (5 bases). Germline lookup yields CDR1 SGHTA and CDR2 FQGNSA. The length of the CDR3 is 13 residues. Trimming took 11 bases from V and 1 from J, leaving 11 bases between them. Full variable domain (missing parts from reference TRBV7-2 and TRBJ2-2): GAGVSQSPSNKVTEKGKDVELRCDPISGHTALYWYRQSLGQGLEFLIYFQGNSAPDKSGLPSDRFSAERTGGSVSTLTIQRTQQEDSAVYLCASNQGNTGELFFGEGSRLTVL.

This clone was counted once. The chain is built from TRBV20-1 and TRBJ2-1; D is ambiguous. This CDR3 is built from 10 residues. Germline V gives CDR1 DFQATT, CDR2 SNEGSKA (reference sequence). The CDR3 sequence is CRARENEQFF. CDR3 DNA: TGCAGAGCAAGGGAAAATGAGCAGTTCTTC.

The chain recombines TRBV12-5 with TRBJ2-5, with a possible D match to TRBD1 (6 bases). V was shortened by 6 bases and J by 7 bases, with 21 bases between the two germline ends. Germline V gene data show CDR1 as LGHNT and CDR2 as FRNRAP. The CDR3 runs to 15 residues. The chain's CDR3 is CASGFNARGRRTQYF. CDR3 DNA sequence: TGTGCTAGTGGGTTTAACGCCAGGGGAAGGAGGACCCAGTACTTC.

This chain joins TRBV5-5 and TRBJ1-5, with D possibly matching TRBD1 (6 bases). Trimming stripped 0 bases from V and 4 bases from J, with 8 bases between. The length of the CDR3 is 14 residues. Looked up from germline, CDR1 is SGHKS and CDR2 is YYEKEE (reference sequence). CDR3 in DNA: TGTGCCAGCAGCTTGGAACAGGGAAATCAGCCCCAGCATTTT. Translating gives CASSLEQGNQPQHF.

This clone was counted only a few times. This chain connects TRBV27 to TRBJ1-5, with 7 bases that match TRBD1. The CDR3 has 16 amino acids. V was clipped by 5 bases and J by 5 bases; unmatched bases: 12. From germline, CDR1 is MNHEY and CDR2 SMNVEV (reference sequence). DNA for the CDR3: TGTGCCAGCAGTCCCCAACCGGGACAGATGGATCAGCCCCAGCATTTT. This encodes CASSPQPGQMDQPQHF.

The CDR3 DNA sequence: TGTGCCAGCAGCCCCGTGAAGGGGGCTACTTCCACAGATACGCAGTATTTT. Protein sequence: CASSPVKGATSTDTQYF. The chain joins TRBV7-3 to TRBJ2-3; 7 nucleotides line up with TRBD1. The trim removed 5 bases at V and 2 bases at J, leaving 13 bases unmatched. CDR1 SGHTA and CDR2 FQGTGA come from the germline V gene. The CDR3 length is 17 residues.

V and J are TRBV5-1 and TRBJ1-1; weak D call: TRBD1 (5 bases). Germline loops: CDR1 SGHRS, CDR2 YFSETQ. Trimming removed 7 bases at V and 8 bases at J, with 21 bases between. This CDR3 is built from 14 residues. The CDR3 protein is CASRGVTAVGEAFF. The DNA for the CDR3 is TGCGCCAGCCGAGGGGTGACAGCTGTTGGAGAAGCTTTCTTT.

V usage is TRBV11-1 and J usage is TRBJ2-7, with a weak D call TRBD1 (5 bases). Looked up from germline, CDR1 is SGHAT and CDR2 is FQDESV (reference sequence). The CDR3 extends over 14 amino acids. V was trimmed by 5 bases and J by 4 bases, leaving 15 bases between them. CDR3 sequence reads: CASSPHLSGYEQYF. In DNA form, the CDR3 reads TGTGCCAGCAGCCCCCATCTCTCAGGGTACGAGCAGTACTTC.

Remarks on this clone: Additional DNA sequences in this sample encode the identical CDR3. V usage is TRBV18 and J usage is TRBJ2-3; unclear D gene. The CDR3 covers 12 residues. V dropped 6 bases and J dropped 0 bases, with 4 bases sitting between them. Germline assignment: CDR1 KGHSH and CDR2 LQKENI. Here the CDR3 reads CASSPSTDTQYF. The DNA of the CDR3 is TGTGCCAGCTCCCCTAGCACAGATACGCAGTATTTT.

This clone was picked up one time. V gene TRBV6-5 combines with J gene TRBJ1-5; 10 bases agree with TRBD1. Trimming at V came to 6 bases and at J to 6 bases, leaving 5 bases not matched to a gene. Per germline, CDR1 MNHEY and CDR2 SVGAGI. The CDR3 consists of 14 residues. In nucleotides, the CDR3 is TGTGCCAGCAGCCGGACAGGGGGTACTCAGCCCCAGCATTTT. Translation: CASSRTGGTQPQHF.

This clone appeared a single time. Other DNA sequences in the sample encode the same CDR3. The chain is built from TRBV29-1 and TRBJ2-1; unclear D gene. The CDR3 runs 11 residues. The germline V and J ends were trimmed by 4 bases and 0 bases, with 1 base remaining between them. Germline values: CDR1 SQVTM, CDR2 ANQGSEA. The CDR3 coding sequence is TGCAGCGTTGCCTCCTACAATGAGCAGTTCTTC. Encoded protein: CSVASYNEQFF.

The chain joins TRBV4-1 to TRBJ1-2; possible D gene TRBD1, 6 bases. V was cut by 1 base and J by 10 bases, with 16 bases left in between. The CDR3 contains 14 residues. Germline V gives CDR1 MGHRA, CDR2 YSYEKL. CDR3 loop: CASSQVPGGWPYTF. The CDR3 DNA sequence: TGCGCCAGCAGCCAAGTTCCCGGGGGCTGGCCCTACACCTTC.

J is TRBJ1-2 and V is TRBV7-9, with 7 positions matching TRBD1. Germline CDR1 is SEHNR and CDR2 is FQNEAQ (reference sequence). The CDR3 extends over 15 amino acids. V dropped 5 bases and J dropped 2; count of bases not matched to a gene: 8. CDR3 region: CASSEQGIQNYGYTF. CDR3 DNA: TGTGCCAGCAGCGAACAGGGGATCCAGAACTATGGCTACACCTTC. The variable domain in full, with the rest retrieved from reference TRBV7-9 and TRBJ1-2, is DTGVSQNPRHKITKRGQNVTFRCDPISEHNRLYWYRQTLGQGPEFLTYFQNEAQLEKSRLLSDRFSAERPKGSFSTLEIQRTEQGDSAMYLCASSEQGIQNYGYTFGSGTRLTVV.